Shown below are 26 T cell receptor beta chains from a single sample sequenced in a study of shared clonotypes between healthy human individuals. The protocol was immunoSEQ multiplex PCR, while the TCRdb copy is restricted to in-frame clones and leaves out a portion. The table lists about 1.4 million clones, over 95% of them singletons. Sequencing was performed on naive CD4+ T cells sorted from blood. Described subset: CD45RA+ positively selected. The receptors derive from a man aged 30 to 39 in good health.

This clone was detected only a few times. The rearrangement joins TRBV7-2 to TRBJ2-1; TRBD1 might be the D (5 bases). The CDR3 length is 13 residues. Between the trimmed V and J ends, which lost 2 bases and 6 bases, there was a span of 8 bases. The germline V gene encodes CDR1 SGHTA and CDR2 FQGNSA. The CDR3 DNA is TGTGCCAGCAGCTTATCCAGGGTCAATGAGCAGTTCTTC. Protein product: CASSLSRVNEQFF. Variable domain in full (rest from reference TRBV7-2 and TRBJ2-1): GAGVSQSPSNKVTEKGKDVELRCDPISGHTALYWYRQSLGQGLEFLIYFQGNSAPDKSGLPSDRFSAERTGGSVSTLTIQRTQQEDSAVYLCASSLSRVNEQFFGPGTRLTVL.

This chain uses TRBV7-9 with TRBJ2-1; 8 bases agree with TRBD1. V trimming: 2 bases; J trimming: 7 bases; junction bases outside the gene matches: 13. The CDR3 has 17 amino acids. CDR1 is SEHNR and CDR2 is FQNEAQ in the germline V gene (reference sequence). The CDR3 region is CASSLWAGQVLGNEQFF. The CDR3 nucleotides read TGTGCCAGCAGCTTATGGGCGGGACAGGTCCTCGGTAATGAGCAGTTCTTC.

This clone was seen a few times. This chain connects TRBV7-9 to TRBJ1-2; 7 bases line up with TRBD1. With V trimmed by 7 bases and J by 2 bases, 10 bases remained unmatched. The V gene's germline CDR1 is SEHNR and CDR2 FQNEAQ (reference sequence). The CDR3 runs 15 residues. CDR3 nucleotide sequence: TGTGCCAGCACGACTAGACAGGGCGCCAACTATGGCTACACCTTC. Protein sequence: CASTTRQGANYGYTF.

The V call is TRBV13, the J call TRBJ2-1, with 11 bases aligning to TRBD2. Trimming removed 0 bases from V and 1 base from J; junction bases left unmatched: 5. Germline lookup yields CDR1 PRHDT and CDR2 FYEKMQ (reference sequence). The CDR3 covers 18 residues. The CDR3 here is CASSLGLAGVRSYNEQFF. The CDR3 DNA follows: TGTGCCAGCAGCTTAGGACTAGCGGGAGTAAGGTCCTACAATGAGCAGTTCTTC.

This chain connects TRBV7-2 to TRBJ2-7; D gene uncertain. Germline-derived CDR1 and CDR2 are SGHTA and FQGNSA. This CDR3 region has 14 residues. V was trimmed by 2 bases and J by 2 bases, leaving 10 bases between them. The CDR3 coding sequence is TGTGCCAGCAGCTTATTAAGGAACACCTACGAGCAGTACTTC. It yields the protein CASSLLRNTYEQYF. Full variable domain (remainder filled in from reference TRBV7-2 and TRBJ2-7): GAGVSQSPSNKVTEKGKDVELRCDPISGHTALYWYRQSLGQGLEFLIYFQGNSAPDKSGLPSDRFSAERTGGSVSTLTIQRTQQEDSAVYLCASSLLRNTYEQYFGPGTRLTVT.

V and J are TRBV7-6 and TRBJ1-4; 7 bases map to TRBD1. The CDR3 extends over 17 amino acids. CDR1 SGHVS and CDR2 FNYEAQ come from the germline V gene. V was pared by 4 bases and J by 0 bases, with 8 bases of the junction left unmatched. The CDR3 spells CASSSAGTDATNEKLFF. DNA of the CDR3: TGTGCCAGCAGCTCGGCCGGGACAGATGCAACTAATGAAAAACTGTTTTTT.

This chain joins TRBV2 and TRBJ2-5, with D perhaps matching TRBD1 (5 bases). Trimming shortened V by 8 bases and J by 3 bases, and 13 bases separated the two germline ends. Germline CDR1 SNHLY, CDR2 FYNNEI. This CDR3 region has 13 residues. This CDR3 reads CASGREGEETQYF. The CDR3 DNA is TGTGCCAGCGGCAGGGAAGGAGAAGAGACCCAGTACTTC.

CDR3 protein: CASSLARQRAQFF. DNA for the CDR3: TGTGCCAGCAGCTTAGCGCGGCAGCGAGCCCAGTTCTTC. J is TRBJ2-1 and V is TRBV7-2, with no clear D. CDR1 is SGHTA and CDR2 is FQGNSA in the germline V gene. V gave up 0 bases and J gave up 13 bases, with 13 bases separating them. CDR3 length: 13 amino acids. Full variable domain (remainder filled in from reference TRBV7-2 and TRBJ2-1): GAGVSQSPSNKVTEKGKDVELRCDPISGHTALYWYRQSLGQGLEFLIYFQGNSAPDKSGLPSDRFSAERTGGSVSTLTIQRTQQEDSAVYLCASSLARQRAQFFGPGTRLTVL.

The chain employs TRBV5-1 and TRBJ1-2; no reliable D call. CDR3 size: 14 residues. V lost 0 bases to trimming and J lost 8 bases, with 14 bases between them. CDR1 SGHRS and CDR2 YFSETQ come from the germline V gene. CDR3 sequence reads: CASSLGGPVGGYTF. The CDR3 DNA sequence: TGCGCCAGCAGCTTGGGGGGTCCGGTGGGCGGCTACACCTTC.

The chain is built from TRBV10-2 and TRBJ2-4; 7 bases are a match to TRBD1. The CDR3 totals 16 residues. Looked up from germline, CDR1 is WSHSY and CDR2 is SAAADI. V trimming: 10 bases; J trimming: 0 bases; junction bases outside the gene matches: 12. The CDR3, as DNA: TGCGCCAATTCGTCTGGGGACAGACTAGCCAAAAACATTCAGTACTTC. Translating gives CANSSGDRLAKNIQYF.

V gene TRBV10-3 combines with J gene TRBJ2-7; 8 positions match TRBD2. There are 15 residues in the CDR3. Germline V gene lookup returns CDR1 ENHRY and CDR2 SYGVKD. J was trimmed by 0 bases and V by 1 base; bases with no gene match: 2. This chain's CDR3 is CAISELAGPSYEQYF. CDR3 sequence (DNA): TGTGCCATCAGTGAGTTAGCGGGACCCTCCTACGAGCAGTACTTC.

The table lists this clone with a count of one. The chain is built from TRBV6-5 and TRBJ2-5; no firm D call. The length of the CDR3 is 13 residues. Germline assignment: CDR1 MNHEY and CDR2 SVGAGI. Trimming shortened V by 5 bases and J by 5 bases, and 12 bases separated the two germline ends. CDR3 residues: CASSPRFLETQYF. In DNA, the CDR3 is TGTGCCAGCAGTCCTAGGTTTTTGGAGACCCAGTACTTC.

This chain connects TRBV5-1 to TRBJ2-3, with 8 bases matching TRBD2. The CDR3 runs 18 residues. Trimming cost V 5 bases and J 4 bases; bases outside gene matches: 18. The germline CDR1 and CDR2 sequences are SGHRS and YFSETQ. CDR3 in amino acids: CASRSAIGREARADTQYF. The CDR3 nucleotides are TGCGCCAGCAGATCGGCCATCGGGCGGGAGGCCCGAGCAGATACGCAGTATTTT.

Comment on this clone: Other nucleotide sequences in the sample specify the same CDR3. This chain connects TRBV9 to TRBJ2-1; no firm D call. The CDR3 is 12 residues long. Between the trimmed V and J ends, which lost 0 bases and 8 bases, there was a span of 6 bases. The germline V gene encodes CDR1 SGDLS and CDR2 YYNGEE. This CDR3 is CASSVGGDEQFF. The CDR3 coding sequence is TGTGCCAGCAGCGTAGGTGGGGATGAGCAGTTCTTC.

This clone was detected once. This CDR3 reads CASCRGTGGYEQYF. As DNA, the CDR3 is TGTGCCAGCTGCCGGGGGACAGGGGGCTACGAGCAGTACTTC. This chain connects TRBV6-6 to TRBJ2-7, with 11 bases that match TRBD1. The CDR3 has 14 amino acids. V gave up 8 bases and J gave up 3 bases; unmatched junction bases: 6. The germline CDR1 and CDR2 sequences are MNHNY and SVGAGI (reference sequence).

CDR3 residues: CASSRRKGMTNEKLFF. CDR3 DNA: TGTGCCAGCAGCCGACGAAAGGGGATGACTAATGAAAAACTGTTTTTT. This chain connects TRBV7-8 to TRBJ1-4, with D possibly TRBD1 on 5 matching bases. The CDR3 spans 16 residues. V lost 5 bases and J lost 2, with 15 bases in between. Germline CDR1 SGHVS, CDR2 FQNEAQ.

This chain connects TRBV5-4 to TRBJ2-1; D not certain. V lost 6 bases, J lost 1 base, and 11 bases lay in between. CDR1 SGHNT and CDR2 YYREEE come from the germline V gene (reference sequence). CDR3 length: 14 amino acids. The CDR3 region has the DNA TGTGCCAGCACCCCCCCTGGTTCCTACAATGAGCAGTTCTTC. Protein sequence: CASTPPGSYNEQFF.

The chain carries TRBV7-2 and TRBJ1-2; D possibly corresponds to TRBD1 (5 bases). Trimming removed 4 bases at V and 1 base at J, with 13 bases between. Germline V gene sequence: CDR1 SGHTA, CDR2 FQGNSA. The CDR3 is 15 residues long. CDR3 sequence reads: CASSSPFRVNYGYTF. CDR3 sequence (DNA): TGTGCCAGCAGCTCCCCTTTCAGGGTTAACTATGGCTACACCTTC. Supplemented by reference TRBV7-2 and TRBJ1-2, the full variable domain reads GAGVSQSPSNKVTEKGKDVELRCDPISGHTALYWYRQSLGQGLEFLIYFQGNSAPDKSGLPSDRFSAERTGGSVSTLTIQRTQQEDSAVYLCASSSPFRVNYGYTFGSGTRLTVV.

The chain employs TRBV9 and TRBJ2-5; D is possibly TRBD1 or TRBD2 (5 bases each). Trimming stripped 0 bases from V and 7 bases from J, with 10 bases between. This CDR3 comprises 13 residues. The germline gives CDR1 SGDLS, CDR2 YYNGEE. The CDR3 region is CASSVVGVGTQYF. CDR3 bases: TGTGCCAGCAGCGTAGTGGGGGTGGGGACCCAGTACTTC.

This chain joins TRBV4-2 and TRBJ2-2; D not certain. The germline gives CDR1 LGHNA, CDR2 YNFKEQ. Trimming removed 4 bases from V and 2 bases from J, with 14 bases in between. The CDR3 totals 16 residues. DNA for the CDR3: TGTGCCAGCAGCCCAAGATCACGGCTTAACACCGGGGAGCTGTTTTTT. Translating it yields CASSPRSRLNTGELFF.

V gene TRBV15 combines with J gene TRBJ2-1, with 8 nucleotides matching TRBD1. J was trimmed by 1 base and V by 7 bases; bases with no gene match: 6. Germline CDR1 LNHNV, CDR2 YYDKDF (reference sequence). The CDR3 totals 15 residues. The CDR3 DNA reads TGTGCCACCAACCTACAGGGGGATTCCTACAATGAGCAGTTCTTC. This codes for CATNLQGDSYNEQFF.

To note about this clone: Other DNA sequences in the sample encode the same CDR3. The chain's CDR3 is CASSVTGTNTGELFF. The CDR3 bases are TGTGCCAGCAGCGTGACAGGAACGAACACCGGGGAGCTGTTTTTT. The chain couples TRBV9 to TRBJ2-2, with a possible D match to TRBD1 (6 bases). CDR3 length: 15 amino acids. Per the germline V gene, CDR1 is SGDLS and CDR2 is YYNGEE. V was cut by 2 bases and J by 0 bases, with 8 bases left in between.

The chain links TRBV5-1 to TRBJ2-7, with 9 bases that match TRBD1. The CDR3 runs 14 residues. After removal of 3 bases from V and 4 bases from J, the junction contained 5 bases not matched to a gene. CDR1 and CDR2 from the germline V gene are SGHRS and YFSETQ. The CDR3, as DNA: TGCGCCAGCAGCTGGACGGACAGGGGATACGAGCAGTACTTC. Its protein is CASSWTDRGYEQYF.

The chain links TRBV29-1 to TRBJ2-1; 8 bases map to TRBD1. The V gene's germline CDR1 is SQVTM and CDR2 ANQGSEA. V trimming: 6 bases; J trimming: 1 base; junction bases outside the gene matches: 8. The CDR3 has 15 residues. DNA for the CDR3: TGCAGCGTCGATACGGACAGGGTTTCCTACAATGAGCAGTTCTTC. Translated: CSVDTDRVSYNEQFF.

As for this clone: Additional DNA sequences in this sample encode the identical CDR3. J is TRBJ2-2 and V is TRBV14; tentatively, D is TRBD1 or TRBD2 (5 bases each). Germline V gene lookup returns CDR1 SGHDN and CDR2 FVKESK. Trimming stripped 1 base from V and 7 bases from J, with 7 bases between. The CDR3 is 13 amino acids. CDR3 sequence: CASSQARGGELFF. CDR3 DNA: TGTGCCAGCAGCCAAGCGAGGGGCGGGGAGCTGTTTTTT. Complete variable domain (other parts from reference TRBV14 and TRBJ2-2): EAGVTQFPSHSVIEKGQTVTLRCDPISGHDNLYWYRRVMGKEIKFLLHFVKESKQDESGMPNNRFLAERTGGTYSTLKVQPAELEDSGVYFCASSQARGGELFFGEGSRLTVL.

This sequence joins TRBV7-3 and TRBJ2-1, with TRBD1 identical over 9 bases. V dropped 2 bases and J dropped 3; count of bases not matched to a gene: 5. Germline V gene data show CDR1 as SGHTA and CDR2 as FQGTGA. The CDR3 has 16 amino acids. The CDR3 loop reads CASSLFGTGIYNEQFF. The CDR3 DNA reads TGTGCCAGCAGCTTATTTGGGACAGGGATCTACAATGAGCAGTTCTTC.